These 20 T cell receptor beta chains were sequenced from one sample in a study of cytomegalovirus exposure and HLA in healthy donors. Profiled with immunoSEQ multiplex PCR; TCRdb holds only in-frame clones, not every one. Of roughly 70,000 clones in the sample, roughly 95% were seen once. The sample was PBMCs. These receptors all come from a woman aged 18 to 35 in good health and CMV-seropositive.

The chain employs TRBV19 and TRBJ2-1; 7 nucleotides match TRBD2. V shed 3 bases, J shed 3 bases, and the junction held 11 bases outside the gene matches. The germline gives CDR1 LNHDA, CDR2 SQIVND (reference sequence). This CDR3 comprises 17 residues. The CDR3 loop reads CASSIPGRLADYNEQFF. The CDR3 nucleotides are TGTGCCAGTAGTATCCCCGGACGGCTAGCGGACTACAATGAGCAGTTCTTC. The variable domain in full, completed from reference TRBV19 and TRBJ2-1, reads DGGITQSPKYLFRKEGQNVTLSCEQNLNHDAMYWYRQDPGQGLRLIYYSQIVNDFQKGDIAEGYSVSREKKESFPLTVTSAQKNPTAFYLCASSIPGRLADYNEQFFGPGTRLTVL.

V is TRBV15 and J is TRBJ1-1; D is unclear. Between the trimmed V and J ends, which lost 8 bases and 2 bases, there was a span of 12 bases. This CDR3 is 13 amino acids long. The germline gives CDR1 LNHNV, CDR2 YYDKDF (reference sequence). The CDR3 sequence: CATRAYLNTEAFF. The CDR3 DNA is TGTGCCACCCGAGCCTATTTAAACACTGAAGCTTTCTTT.

The CDR3 spells CASSLMAGDYDTQYF. In DNA form, the CDR3 reads TGTGCCAGCAGTTTAATGGCGGGAGATTACGATACGCAGTATTTT. This chain links TRBV27 with TRBJ2-3; 7 positions match TRBD2. From germline, CDR1 is MNHEY and CDR2 SMNVEV (reference sequence). The CDR3 contains 15 residues. V dropped 2 bases and J dropped 6; count of bases not matched to a gene: 8.

The V call is TRBV2, the J call TRBJ2-1; the match to TRBD2 covers 12 bases. The CDR3 consists of 15 residues. V lost 8 bases, J lost 4 bases, and 6 bases stayed unmatched. CDR1 SNHLY and CDR2 FYNNEI come from the germline V gene. CDR3 loop: CASGETSGGYNEQFF. CDR3 nucleotide sequence: TGTGCCAGCGGCGAGACTAGCGGGGGTTACAATGAGCAGTTCTTC.

The rearrangement links TRBV6-5 to TRBJ1-5; TRBD1 matches 8 bases. The CDR3 loop spans 15 amino acids. Germline V gene sequence: CDR1 MNHEY, CDR2 SVGAGI. Unmatched junction bases numbered 4, after V lost 5 bases and J lost 1 base. The CDR3 DNA sequence: TGTGCCAGCAGTCGGGACAGGCTAAGCAATCAGCCCCAGCATTTT. Amino acid sequence: CASSRDRLSNQPQHF.

The rearrangement links TRBV27 to TRBJ2-4; D is ambiguous. V lost 4 bases and J lost 16, with 14 bases in between. The CDR3 has 11 amino acids. Germline CDR1 reads MNHEY; CDR2 reads SMNVEV (reference sequence). The CDR3 protein is CASSSRLNTYF. The CDR3 DNA follows: TGTGCCAGCAGTTCAAGACTCAATACTTACTTC.

The chain has TRBV28 and TRBJ1-5; TRBD1 is a possible D gene (6 bases). Germline V lookup: CDR1 MDHEN, CDR2 SYDVKM. Trimming pared 6 bases from V and 2 bases from J, leaving 14 bases between. The CDR3 consists of 15 residues. The CDR3 DNA reads as TGTGCCAGCAGCCCCACAGGGATTGGCAATCAGCCCCAGCATTTT. This gives the protein CASSPTGIGNQPQHF. Supplemented by reference TRBV28 and TRBJ1-5, the full variable domain reads DVKVTQSSRYLVKRTGEKVFLECVQDMDHENMFWYRQDPGLGLRLIYFSYDVKMKEKGDIPEGYSVSREKKERFSLILESASTNQTSMYLCASSPTGIGNQPQHFGDGTRLSIL.

In the case of this clone: One junction end disagrees with the germline gene, perhaps due to a read error. The V and J genes are TRBV28 and TRBJ2-4; D possibly corresponds to TRBD1 (7 bases). Germline CDR1 and CDR2: MDHEN and SYDVKM. The CDR3 totals 16 residues. CDR3 in DNA: TGTGCCAGCAGTTTTTGGGGGGACAGAGCCGAAAACATTCAGTACTTC. Translation gives CASSFWGDRAENIQYF.

The chain uses TRBV7-3 and TRBJ1-1, with D possibly being TRBD1 (5 bases). Germline V gene sequence: CDR1 SGHTA, CDR2 FQGTGA. V was pared by 3 bases and J by 5 bases, with 10 bases between. The CDR3 runs to 13 residues. CDR3 region: CASSLIGGTEAFF. The CDR3 DNA sequence: TGTGCCAGCAGCTTGATTGGGGGGACTGAAGCTTTCTTT.

This clone appeared a single time. The gene calls are TRBV7-2 and TRBJ2-1; the D is unclear. CDR3 length: 12 residues. The germline V gene encodes CDR1 SGHTA and CDR2 FQGNSA. V was pared by 2 bases and J by 8 bases, with 7 bases between. The CDR3 sequence: CASSLNTDEQFF. The CDR3 DNA follows: TGTGCCAGCAGCTTAAATACGGATGAGCAGTTCTTC. Full variable domain (outside the CDR3, taken from reference TRBV7-2 and TRBJ2-1): GAGVSQSPSNKVTEKGKDVELRCDPISGHTALYWYRQSLGQGLEFLIYFQGNSAPDKSGLPSDRFSAERTGGSVSTLTIQRTQQEDSAVYLCASSLNTDEQFFGPGTRLTVL.

The chain is built from TRBV12-5 and TRBJ2-1, with 8 bases that match TRBD1. Germline V gene sequence: CDR1 LGHNT, CDR2 FRNRAP. The J segment lost 9 bases and the V segment lost 2 bases, leaving 3 bases of the junction unmatched. This CDR3 region has 13 residues. CDR3 amino acids: CASGLWTGFEQFF. Here the CDR3 DNA reads TGTGCTAGTGGTTTGTGGACAGGGTTTGAGCAGTTCTTC.

V and J are TRBV28 and TRBJ2-7, with D possibly matching TRBD2 (7 bases). Germline V gene data show CDR1 as MDHEN and CDR2 as SYDVKM. V was shortened by 8 bases and J by 6 bases, with 17 bases between the two germline ends. The CDR3 has 13 amino acids. CDR3 loop: CASLRGAAGEQYF. CDR3 bases: TGTGCCAGCCTCCGGGGGGCGGCCGGCGAGCAGTACTTC.

This clone was seen only a few times. The chain recombines TRBV2 with TRBJ1-2; possibly TRBD1 for D (6 bases). Trimming left V 6 bases short and J 0 bases short, with 11 bases between. Germline CDR1 SNHLY, CDR2 FYNNEI. The CDR3 length is 14 residues. In DNA, the CDR3 is TGTGCCAGCAGGGCCGGACAGACTAACTATGGCTACACCTTC. Protein product: CASRAGQTNYGYTF.

This clone was seen just once. In nucleotides, the CDR3 is TGTGCTAGTGGTTTGGTAGCGGGAGAGTTCTTC. Encoded protein: CASGLVAGEFF. The J gene is TRBJ2-1, the V gene TRBV12-5; 8 nucleotides agree with TRBD2. In germline, CDR1 is LGHNT, CDR2 FRNRAP. Germline trimming cut 0 bases from V and 14 bases from J; bases unmatched to any gene: 0. The CDR3 spans 11 residues.

The V gene is TRBV10-3, the J gene TRBJ2-7; 7 bases line up with TRBD2. Germline CDR1 and CDR2: ENHRY and SYGVKD. The CDR3 extends over 14 amino acids. V was pared by 6 bases and J by 5 bases, with 10 bases of the junction left unmatched. CDR3 residues: CAIRVISGNHEQYF. The CDR3 coding sequence is TGTGCCATCAGGGTGATAAGCGGGAACCACGAGCAGTACTTC.

CDR3 DNA: TGTGCCAGCAGCTTACGCAGGGGAACAACTGAAGCTTTCTTT. This gives the protein CASSLRRGTTEAFF. The chain has TRBV11-1 and TRBJ1-1; tentatively, D is TRBD1 (6 bases). The CDR3 loop spans 14 amino acids. V was pared by 2 bases and J by 5 bases, with 12 bases between. Germline assignment: CDR1 SGHAT and CDR2 FQDESV (reference sequence).

The chain has TRBV4-3 and TRBJ2-3, with no clear D. The CDR3 runs 13 residues. Germline CDR1 reads LGHNA; CDR2 reads YSLEER. Trimming stripped 3 bases from V and 6 bases from J, with 10 bases between. The CDR3 nucleotides are TGCGCCAGCAGCCACACGGTCGGGGATACGCAGTATTTT. Translating it yields CASSHTVGDTQYF.

The V call is TRBV19, the J call TRBJ1-5; 7 bases agree with TRBD1. The CDR3 covers 15 residues. V was clipped by 6 bases and J by 0 bases; unmatched bases: 5. Germline V gene sequence: CDR1 LNHDA, CDR2 SQIVND (reference sequence). The DNA for the CDR3 is TGTGCCAGTAGAGGGGGCACTAATAGCAATCAGCCCCAGCATTTT. Its translation: CASRGGTNSNQPQHF.

The rearrangement joins TRBV7-2 to TRBJ1-1, with D possibly matching TRBD1 (5 bases). CDR1 is SGHTA, CDR2 FQGNSA, per germline. V lost 3 bases and J lost 6, with 11 bases in between. CDR3 length: 13 amino acids. The CDR3 loop reads CASSFSRVAEAFF. DNA for the CDR3: TGTGCCAGCAGCTTCTCCAGGGTCGCTGAAGCTTTCTTT.

The genes are TRBV11-2 and TRBJ1-3; TRBD1 might be the D (6 bases). This CDR3 contains 14 residues. Germline-derived CDR1 and CDR2 are SGHAT and FQNNGV. V was pared by 3 bases and J by 2 bases, with 8 bases between. CDR3 in DNA: TGTGCCAGCAGCTTGGGACACCCTGGAAACACCATATATTTT. Its protein is CASSLGHPGNTIYF.